This T cell receptor beta chain was found in a study of CD8+ T cells in alopecia areata (dated by TCRdb to about 2018). With regard to the full study: Treated patients were enrolled in an open-label pilot trial of oral tofacitinib, 5 to 10 mg twice daily, for moderate-to-severe alopecia areata. RNA was obtained with the PAXgene miRNA kit for fixed scalp, the miRNeasy kit for PBMCs, and the RNeasy kit for mouse skin. Biopsies were taken from tofacitinib-treated patients at baseline and again at 4 and 24 weeks into treatment, and several of those patients also had a later scalp biopsy. Human TCRbeta sequencing covered scalp tissue and sorted CD4+ and CD8+ peripheral blood T cells from patchy and totalis/universalis alopecia areata patients and healthy controls. Tofacitinib was given for 6 to 18 months, followed by 6 months of follow-up off drug to assess delayed response and recurrence. For the treated patients, the SALT score, which quantifies what percentage of scalp surface area is affected, served as the measure of disease severity. Clonality in the scalp was compared among normal scalp (n=4), patchy alopecia areata scalp (n=8), and alopecia totalis/universalis scalp (n=8). In both human patients and the C3H/HeJ mouse model, the study applied high-throughput TCRbeta sequencing to look at T cell clonal expansion in alopecia areata. Amplification of TCRbeta CDR3 regions was done by immunoSEQ multiplex PCR using 35 Vbeta forward primers and 13 Jbeta reverse primers. Summary of the overall study and its limitations: During tofacitinib treatment, many expanded lesional clones remained in scalp and blood, and this persistence may partly explain relapse after treatment is stopped. Lesional scalp, especially in alopecia totalis/universalis, showed higher clonality and more expanded CD8+ clones than normal scalp, suggesting antigenic drive. Because the treated cohort was small and included a single nonresponder, larger studies are needed to assess links between baseline CD8+ expansion and response. Shared TCR sequences between patients were less evident than in mice, which may be partly attributable to HLA diversity in the patient population. Tofacitinib significantly lowered scalp clonality and the number of expanded CD8+ clones among the top 100 scalp clones. Unlike mouse skin, where gammadelta T cells dominate, normal human skin contains resident alphabeta T cells that get sequenced too, which complicates analysis of the scalp TCR repertoire.

CDR1 is given as SGHRS and CDR2 as YFSETQ, both from the germline V gene. Inclusive of the bounding cysteine and phenylalanine, the CDR3 is 13 residues long. The only DNA kept is the CDR3, 39 bases in frame from the first base. V sheds 2 bases and J sheds 4 bases, leaving 8 bases between their ends. Library preparation used the immunoSEQ multiplex PCR assay. RNA was extracted from all samples and reverse transcribed into cDNA as template for TCR sequencing. First-strand cDNA was synthesized with SuperScript III using a 2:1 mix of oligo-dT and random hexamers. A synthetic immune receptor repertoire was used to measure amplification bias, and any remaining bias was corrected computationally. The authors processed their data as follows. Raw reads were preprocessed to remove errors, and CDR3 was defined by IMGT conventions from the conserved cysteine to phenylalanine. Clonality was computed by normalizing Shannon entropy by log2 of the number of productive unique TCRs and subtracting the result from 1. Whether scalp clones were CD4 or CD8 was inferred by matching scalp TCRbeta sequences against CD4 and CD8 repertoires sorted from blood. TCRdb stores this immuneACCESS table with in-frame sequences only. Part of the clones is absent; in the studies checked, under half of the shortfall reflects unresolved V genes, and no reason is known for the rest. V, J and clone size are taken as reported in that table, and D and trimming were inferred from the DNA itself. The table for this sample lists about 180,000 clones; 45% to 60% of them were counted only once. Jointly, the top ten make up about 9.4% of the sample.

The treatment or condition label on this specimen signifies: oral pan-JAK inhibitor, 5-10 mg twice daily. Lesional scalp punch biopsies and peripheral blood were collected from alopecia areata patients. PBMCs were separated by density centrifugation and stained for CD3, CD4 and CD8, after which CD4+ and CD8+ T cells were sorted on a FACSAria. About this clone: This clone's antigen is unknown. Base quality data are lacking; no much larger clone is found one base away.

The sequence links TRBV5-1 to TRBJ2-3; the D gene cannot be resolved reliably. This TCR was recovered from a human donor with alopecia areata. Here the sequenced sample was CD8+ T cells sorted from blood, taken between weeks 51 and 54, from a patient treated with tofacitinib. The nucleotides read TGCGCCAGCAGCTTTTTCGTGGCAGATACGCAGTATTTT. Translated, this is CASSFFVADTQYF.